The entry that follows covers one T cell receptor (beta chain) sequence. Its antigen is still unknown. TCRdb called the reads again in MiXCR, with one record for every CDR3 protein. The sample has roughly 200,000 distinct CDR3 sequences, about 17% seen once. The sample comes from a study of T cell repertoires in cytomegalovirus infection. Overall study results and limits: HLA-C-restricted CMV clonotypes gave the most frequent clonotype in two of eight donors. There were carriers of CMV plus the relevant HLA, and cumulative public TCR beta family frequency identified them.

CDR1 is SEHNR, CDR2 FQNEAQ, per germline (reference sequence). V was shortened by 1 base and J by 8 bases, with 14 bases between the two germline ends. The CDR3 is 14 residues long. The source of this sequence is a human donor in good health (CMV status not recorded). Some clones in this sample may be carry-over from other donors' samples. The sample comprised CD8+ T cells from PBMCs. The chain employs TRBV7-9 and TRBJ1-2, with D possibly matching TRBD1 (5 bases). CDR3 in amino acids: CASSLGETVQGYTF. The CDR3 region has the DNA TGTGCCAGCAGCTTAGGAGAGACAGTTCAAGGCTACACCTTC.